In its sample, the clone carrying this T cell receptor beta chain was seen a few times. Its antigen is unknown. The data derive from a study of T-cell memory formation after mild COVID-19. Across the study: TCR clusters showed largely donor specificity.

Points from the study as a whole: Whereas later expanders leaned CD4+, clones contracting day 15 to 85 showed a balanced CD4/CD8 makeup.

TCRdb analysed the 5' RACE reads with MiXCR anew, one entry per CDR3 protein. This sample has about 210,000 distinct CDR3 sequences, with roughly a tenth found just once. This clonotype originated in a man between 18 and 29 years old who had mild COVID-19 (a few samples of this study predate the infection). Cell type and time point are not known. The sequenced sample was PBMCs or a T cell subset sorted from them (not recorded which).

The CDR3 nucleotides are TGTGCCAGCAGTTTCGTGACGACCCTAGATACGCAGTATTTT. It specifies CASSFVTTLDTQYF. The rearrangement links TRBV28 to TRBJ2-3; no definite D call. V lost 3 bases, J lost 5 bases, and 12 bases lay in between. CDR1 is MDHEN, CDR2 SYDVKM, per germline. This CDR3 has 14 amino acids.